This T cell receptor (beta chain) was sequenced for a study of blood T cell repertoires in COVID-19. Trimming removed 0 bases from V and 5 bases from J, with 13 bases in between. The CDR3 contains 15 residues. Germline CDR1 SGHAT, CDR2 FQNNGV. Profiling relied on immunoSEQ multiplex PCR, and the TCRdb table lists in-frame clones only, not all of them. This sample has about 63,000 clones, with around 88% found just once. The sequence derives from a human donor in a cohort sampled during active COVID-19. What was sequenced was peripheral blood. The chain links TRBV11-2 to TRBJ2-5; D uncertain. The CDR3 nucleotides are TGTGCCAGCAGCTTAGAATTCGGTTCAGGCGAGACCCAGTACTTC. Encoded protein: CASSLEFGSGETQYF.